The 15 T cell receptor beta chains below all came from one sample that was sequenced in a study of blood T cell repertoires in COVID-19. Repertoires were generated with immunoSEQ multiplex PCR, while TCRdb's copy carries only in-frame clones and drops some. Here the sample spans 250,000 or so clones, around 90% being singletons. Sequenced material: peripheral blood. These receptors all come from a woman aged 55-70 years with COVID-19, enrolled during active disease.

Details on this clone: The same CDR3 can be traced to other DNA sequences in this sample. V and J are TRBV5-4 and TRBJ1-6; 9 nucleotides match TRBD1. There are 15 residues in the CDR3. Germline CDR1 is SGHNT and CDR2 is YYREEE (reference sequence). Unmatched junction bases numbered 5, after V lost 4 bases and J lost 6 bases. The CDR3 sequence is CASSAGQGGNSPLHF. The CDR3 DNA is TGTGCCAGCAGCGCGGGACAGGGTGGTAATTCACCCCTCCACTTT.

V is TRBV10-1 and J is TRBJ2-7; TRBD2 might be the D (5 bases). The CDR3 has 16 residues. V was pared by 9 bases and J by 2 bases, with 23 bases between. In germline, CDR1 is WNHNN, CDR2 SYGVQD (reference sequence). The chain's CDR3 is CARVPDLGRPAYEQYF. CDR3 bases: TGCGCCAGGGTCCCAGATCTAGGGAGACCAGCCTACGAGCAGTACTTC.

The J gene is TRBJ1-1, the V gene TRBV7-3; tentatively, D is TRBD1 (5 bases). The V end was cut by 4 bases, the J end by 3 bases, with 15 bases between. This CDR3 is 15 amino acids long. Germline CDR1 is SGHTA and CDR2 is FQGTGA. CDR3 protein: CASSYGGRPDTEAFF. The CDR3 bases are TGTGCCAGCAGCTACGGGGGTCGGCCGGACACTGAAGCTTTCTTT.

The V gene is TRBV7-9, the J gene TRBJ1-1; possible D gene TRBD1, 6 bases. V lost 5 bases and J 7 bases, leaving 14 bases between the germline ends. CDR3 length equals 13 residues. Germline V gene data show CDR1 as SEHNR and CDR2 as FQNEAQ (reference sequence). For the CDR3, the DNA is TGTGCCAGCAGCCATGGGACGACAGGTGAAGCTTTCTTT. Translation gives CASSHGTTGEAFF.

The J gene is TRBJ2-3, the V gene TRBV7-2, with D maybe TRBD1 (6 bases). The CDR3 totals 15 residues. Trimming took 2 bases from V and 3 from J, leaving 12 bases between them. From germline, CDR1 is SGHTA and CDR2 FQGNSA. CDR3 region: CASSLQSGETDTQYF. CDR3 coding DNA: TGTGCCAGCAGCTTACAGTCAGGGGAGACAGATACGCAGTATTTT.

The V and J genes are TRBV28 and TRBJ1-3, with D hard to call. The CDR3 contains 16 residues. Germline V gives CDR1 MDHEN, CDR2 SYDVKM. V lost 6 bases to trimming and J lost 0 bases, with 15 bases between them. The CDR3 is CASRYSLDSSGNTIYF. CDR3 nucleotides: TGTGCCAGCAGGTACAGCCTCGATAGCTCTGGAAACACCATATATTTT.

This clone was observed once. Germline is not matched at one junction end, which may reflect a read error. The chain uses TRBV7-7 and TRBJ2-7, with D possibly being TRBD1 (5 bases). Germline CDR1 SSHAT, CDR2 FNYEAQ (reference sequence). This CDR3 comprises 15 residues. CDR3 amino acids: CASSPRLTGNYEQYF. The CDR3 coding sequence is TGTGCTAGCAGCCCCCGGTTAACAGGCAACTACGAGCAGTACTTC.

This chain links TRBV6-6 with TRBJ1-3; possible D gene TRBD1, 5 bases. The germline V gene has CDR1 MNHNY and CDR2 SVGAGI (reference sequence). V dropped 0 bases and J dropped 0 bases, with 6 bases sitting between them. The CDR3 is 15 amino acids. This CDR3 is CASSYSGASGNTIYF. CDR3 nucleotide sequence: TGTGCCAGCAGTTACTCAGGGGCCTCTGGAAACACCATATATTTT.

This clone appeared a few times. The gene calls are TRBV9 and TRBJ2-2; D perhaps matches TRBD2 (6 bases). Trimming pared 3 bases from V and 7 bases from J, leaving 22 bases between. Germline lookup yields CDR1 SGDLS and CDR2 YYNGEE. CDR3 size: 17 residues. The CDR3 DNA reads as TGTGCCAGCAGCGCAACCCGGGGTGGAGGGCAGGGCGGGGAGCTGTTTTTT. As protein: CASSATRGGGQGGELFF.

V and J are TRBV21-1 and TRBJ2-1; TRBD2 is the table's D call, not checked against the DNA. TRBV21-1 is described as a pseudogene. The CDR3 runs 17 residues. CDR3 in amino acids: CASSKETVGTSYNEQFF. In DNA, the CDR3 is TGTGCCAGCAGCAAAGAAACGGTTGGTACCTCCTACAATGAGCAGTTCTTC.

The gene calls are TRBV6-5 and TRBJ1-1; TRBD1 aligns across 7 bases. Germline V gene data show CDR1 as MNHEY and CDR2 as SVGAGI. The CDR3 extends over 15 amino acids. V trimming: 5 bases; J trimming: 5 bases; junction bases outside the gene matches: 11. CDR3 loop: CASSRGRNRGTEAFF. For the CDR3, the DNA is TGTGCCAGCAGTCGAGGCAGAAACAGGGGTACTGAAGCTTTCTTT.

The chain joins TRBV4-2 to TRBJ1-2; D is perhaps TRBD1 (6 bases). The V end lost 4 bases, the J end lost 5 bases, and 20 bases lay between the germline ends. This CDR3 contains 16 residues. Germline CDR1 and CDR2: LGHNA and YNFKEQ. CDR3 sequence (DNA): TGTGCCAGCAGCCGAACAGAACGGGGGGGCGAGTATGGCTACACCTTC. It codes for CASSRTERGGEYGYTF.

V usage is TRBV6-1 and J usage is TRBJ2-7; D gene uncertain. V lost 2 bases to trimming and J lost 3 bases, with 11 bases between them. CDR1 and CDR2 from the germline V gene are MNHNS and SASEGT. The CDR3 spans 14 residues. The CDR3 DNA is TGTGCCAGCAGTGAACGCATCGGGTTCTACGAGCAGTACTTC. Translating it yields CASSERIGFYEQYF.

The V call is TRBV4-1, the J call TRBJ2-1; 12 bases match TRBD2. V was clipped by 4 bases and J by 8 bases; unmatched bases: 9. This CDR3 region has 16 residues. Germline lookup yields CDR1 MGHRA and CDR2 YSYEKL. In DNA form, the CDR3 reads TGCGCCAGCAGCCCCCTAGCGGGGGGGCCTCGTTATGAGCAGTTCTTC. It yields the protein CASSPLAGGPRYEQFF.

The V gene is TRBV21-1, the J gene TRBJ1-4; no DNA check was done on the table's D call, TRBD1. TRBV21-1 is labeled a pseudogene. The CDR3 consists of 22 residues. The CDR3 DNA reads TGTGCCAGCAGCAAAGCGGTATCGACAGGGGGCGGGAATTACAGTCCTAATGAAAAACTGTTTTTT. It translates to CASSKAVSTGGGNYSPNEKLFF.